The following is a T cell receptor beta chain sequence with its context. It has no known antigen specificity. No quality values exist for individual bases; no much larger clone is one base distant. From its cysteine to its phenylalanine, the CDR3 spans 16 amino acids. This entry keeps only the CDR3 DNA: 48 bases, framed from base 1. Taken from the germline V gene (reference sequence), the CDR1 and CDR2 loops are LNHDA and SQIVND. The junction shows trimming of 6 bases on V and 3 bases on J, plus 21 bases between the germline ends. The sample comes from a study of OX40 agonist ivuxolimab in advanced cancers. Looking at the study overall: Ivuxolimab was a fully human IgG2 agonistic monoclonal antibody targeting the costimulatory receptor OX40 (CD134). Intravenous ivuxolimab was administered to patients every 2 weeks at six dose levels: 0.01, 0.1, 0.3, 1.5, 3 and 10 mg/kg. Of the approximately 50 dose-escalation patients, hepatocellular carcinoma was present in about 19, melanoma in roughly 15, renal cell carcinoma in 9 and head and neck cancer in 9. The dose-escalation cohort was 82.7% male with a mean age of 60 years, ranging from roughly 20 to 80. Prior anti-PD-1, anti-PD-L1 or anti-CTLA-4 therapy was permitted, and 30% to 45% of dose-escalation patients had received checkpoint inhibitors. Partial responses occurred in three dose-escalation patients: two with cutaneous melanoma and one with hepatocellular carcinoma. The point of sequencing TCRbeta in the periphery was to test whether ivuxolimab changed TCR sequence diversity and drove clonal T-cell expansion. The paper covers the monotherapy dose-escalation part of the phase I ivuxolimab trial, which included N ≈ 50 patients. General study outcomes and caveats: In the 0.1-3.0 mg/kg groups, partial responders had among the lowest normalized peripheral clonal expansion, particularly in CD8+ T cells. On average, CD8+ T cells showed more expanded clones than CD4+ T cells after ivuxolimab. The antigen specificity of the clonally expanded peripheral T cells was not determined. Low levels of normalized T-cell clonal expansion were also seen in some nonresponding patients. At doses of 0.1 to 3.0 mg/kg, clonal expansion of both CD4+ and CD8+ T cells in blood was seen between baseline and week 6.

Genomic DNA was isolated from the sorted cells so that the TCRbeta CDR3 region could be sequenced. The immunoSEQ Assay was used for sequencing of TCRbeta CDR3 regions. TCRdb took this table from immuneACCESS and kept in-frame rearrangements with V and J called. Such tables lack part of the clones; where checked against another copy, unresolved V genes explain under half of the gap, and the rest is unexplained. Present in this sample are tens of thousands of clones, approximately 78% of which were seen just once. The ten largest clones take up 0.42% of the sample. The trial excluded patients who had a history of autoimmune disease or who were on systemic immunosuppression. In every dose cohort, peripheral blood was drawn for TCR sequencing at baseline, cycle 4 day 1, and cycle 7 day 1. Samples were obtained from an open-label, multicenter, first-in-human phase I dose-escalation trial of ivuxolimab. The trial enrolled adults with locally advanced or metastatic head and neck squamous cell, hepatocellular, melanoma or renal cell carcinoma. Before TCR sequencing, CD4+ and CD8+ T cells were separately sorted from peripheral blood.

This receptor was obtained from an adult with an advanced solid tumor such as melanoma, head and neck, liver or kidney cancer. Rearrangement joined TRBV19 to TRBJ2-7; the D match is possibly TRBD1 or TRBD2, with 6 bases aligned in each. Sequenced here: CD4+ or CD8+ T cells sorted from blood, sampled in a trial of the OX40 agonist ivuxolimab. The bases read TGTGCCAGTAGAAAAGACTCCAGTGGGGGGCTCTACGAGCAGTACTTC. Translation gives CASRKDSSGGLYEQYF.